One and the same sample provided the 20 T cell receptor beta chains below, sequenced in a study of blood T cell repertoires in COVID-19. TCRdb keeps only in-frame clones here, not all; method: immunoSEQ multiplex PCR. This table has about 420,000 clones, about 90% appearing once. The material sequenced was peripheral blood. The receptor set was obtained from a man between 18 and 35 years old with COVID-19, enrolled during active disease.

This clone was seen a single time. This sequence joins TRBV11-2 and TRBJ1-2, with D uncertain. The germline V gene has CDR1 SGHAT and CDR2 FQNNGV. Trimming removed 5 bases from V and 7 bases from J, with 11 bases in between. The CDR3 is 12 amino acids. The DNA for the CDR3 is TGTGCCAGCAGCCTGGGCCCCTCTGGCTACACCTTC. Its protein is CASSLGPSGYTF.

The rearrangement joins TRBV4-2 to TRBJ1-3; TRBD1 is a possible D gene (5 bases). The V gene's germline CDR1 is LGHNA and CDR2 YNFKEQ. The CDR3 is made up of 14 amino acids. V was shortened by 5 bases and J by 1 base, with 9 bases between the two germline ends. The CDR3 here is CASSSGFSGNTIYF. The CDR3 nucleotides are TGTGCCAGCAGCTCAGGGTTTTCTGGAAACACCATATATTTT.

The rearrangement uses TRBV2 and TRBJ1-5; D possibly corresponds to TRBD1 (5 bases). CDR1 and CDR2 from the germline V gene are SNHLY and FYNNEI. The V gene lost 6 bases and the J gene lost 0 bases, with 18 bases spanning the gap. The CDR3 sequence is 17 residues long. CDR3: CASRGEVVDGSNQPQHF. The CDR3 nucleotides are TGTGCCAGCAGGGGGGAGGTGGTGGACGGTAGCAATCAGCCCCAGCATTTT.

The gene calls are TRBV21-1 and TRBJ1-1. TRBV21-1 constitutes a pseudogene. The CDR3 sequence is 14 residues long. CDR3 DNA sequence: TGTGCCAGCAGCATGAACCTACTGAACACTGAAGCTTTCTTT. Translation gives CASSMNLLNTEAFF.

J is TRBJ2-1 and V is TRBV6-2 or TRBV6-3; 8 nucleotides align to TRBD2. CDR1 is MNHEY, CDR2 SVGEGT, per germline. With 4 bases clipped from V and 2 bases from J, the junction kept 7 bases outside the gene matches. This CDR3 comprises 16 residues. The CDR3 bases are TGTGCCAGCAGTTTCGGCGGGGGGCTTACCTACAATGAGCAGTTCTTC. Translating it yields CASSFGGGLTYNEQFF.

The V gene is TRBV27, the J gene TRBJ2-5, with 7 bases lining up with TRBD1. This CDR3 region has 16 residues. V shed 3 bases and J 5 bases; nucleotides not matched to a gene: 12. Per the germline V gene, CDR1 is MNHEY and CDR2 is SMNVEV (reference sequence). CDR3 bases: TGTGCCAGCAGTTTTATGACAGGGTCCACCCTGGAGACCCAGTACTTC. Translated, it gives CASSFMTGSTLETQYF.

The V gene is TRBV7-9, the J gene TRBJ1-1; 7 bases line up with TRBD1. CDR3 size: 15 residues. V dropped 4 bases and J dropped 1; count of bases not matched to a gene: 6. The V gene's germline CDR1 is SEHNR and CDR2 FQNEAQ (reference sequence). The CDR3 loop reads CASSSRQGGNTEAFF. In nucleotides, the CDR3 is TGTGCCAGCAGCTCAAGACAGGGTGGGAACACTGAAGCTTTCTTT.

The rearrangement uses TRBV2 and TRBJ2-7; 9 bases are shared with TRBD1. The CDR3 extends over 14 amino acids. Germline CDR1 is SNHLY and CDR2 is FYNNEI. Trimming removed 6 bases from V and 3 bases from J; junction bases left unmatched: 6. The CDR3: CASSRGQGVYEQYF. In DNA, the CDR3 is TGTGCCAGCAGCCGGGGACAGGGCGTCTACGAGCAGTACTTC. The variable domain in full, with the rest retrieved from reference TRBV2 and TRBJ2-7, is EPEVTQTPSHQVTQMGQEVILRCVPISNHLYFYWYRQILGQKVEFLVSFYNNEISEKSEIFDDQFSVERPDGSNFTLKIRSTKLEDSAMYFCASSRGQGVYEQYFGPGTRLTVT.

The chain joins TRBV30 to TRBJ1-3, with 9 nucleotides matching TRBD1. The CDR3 consists of 13 residues. CDR1 GTSNPN and CDR2 SVGIG come from the germline V gene (reference sequence). V was clipped by 5 bases and J by 4 bases; unmatched bases: 3. The CDR3 protein is CAWQTGGGNTIYF. The CDR3 nucleotides read TGTGCCTGGCAGACAGGGGGAGGAAACACCATATATTTT. Using reference TRBV30 and TRBJ1-3 for the parts outside the CDR3, the full variable domain is SQTIHQWPATLVQPVGSPLSLECTVEGTSNPNLYWYRQAAGRGLQLLFYSVGIGQISSEVPQNLSASRPQDRQFILSSKKLLLSDSGFYLCAWQTGGGNTIYFGEGSWLTVV.

In this sample, this clone turned up once. The rearrangement joins TRBV10-1 to TRBJ2-5, with D tentatively TRBD2 (6 bases). Germline CDR1 is WNHNN and CDR2 is SYGVQD (reference sequence). V lost 2 bases and J lost 1, with 11 bases in between. CDR3 length equals 15 residues. Here the CDR3 reads CASSERSGSQETQYF. In DNA form, the CDR3 reads TGCGCCAGCAGTGAGCGATCCGGGAGCCAAGAGACCCAGTACTTC.

This chain links TRBV10-2 with TRBJ2-5; D perhaps matches TRBD2 (6 bases). This CDR3 region has 17 residues. CDR1 and CDR2 from the germline V gene are WSHSY and SAAADI. Trimming removed 3 bases from V and 5 bases from J, with 22 bases in between. The CDR3 reads CASSEMGGGTPSETQYF. Written as DNA, the CDR3 is TGCGCCAGCAGTGAAATGGGTGGCGGGACCCCAAGTGAGACCCAGTACTTC.

The V call is TRBV7-9, the J call TRBJ1-3; D unclear. The CDR3 has 17 residues. Per the germline V gene, CDR1 is SEHNR and CDR2 is FQNEAQ (reference sequence). V lost 5 bases, J lost 1 base, and 18 bases lay in between. The CDR3 region is CASSPGVSVSSGNTIYF. DNA for the CDR3: TGTGCCAGCAGCCCGGGAGTGTCAGTGTCGTCTGGAAACACCATATATTTT.

V gene TRBV15 combines with J gene TRBJ2-5; TRBD2 matches 9 bases. The germline gives CDR1 LNHNV, CDR2 YYDKDF (reference sequence). The CDR3 extends over 15 amino acids. Unmatched junction bases numbered 3, after V lost 2 bases and J lost 2 bases. The CDR3 nucleotides read TGTGCCACCAGCAGACTAGCGGGGAGTCAAGAGACCCAGTACTTC. This gives the protein CATSRLAGSQETQYF.

V gene TRBV19 combines with J gene TRBJ2-1; 9 bases line up with TRBD1. The CDR3 runs 17 residues. Germline CDR1 is LNHDA and CDR2 is SQIVND (reference sequence). J lost 7 bases, V lost 0 bases, and 10 bases had no gene match. The CDR3 sequence is CASSIDLGGTGLNEQFF. The CDR3, as DNA: TGTGCCAGTAGTATAGATCTGGGTGGGACAGGGCTTAATGAGCAGTTCTTC.

The chain combines TRBV6-6 with TRBJ1-5, with 7 positions matching TRBD1. V was pared by 5 bases and J by 0 bases, with 10 bases of the junction left unmatched. The CDR3 consists of 17 residues. Germline V gene lookup returns CDR1 MNHNY and CDR2 SVGAGI (reference sequence). CDR3 region: CASSPHEGAGSNQPQHF. DNA for the CDR3: TGTGCCAGCAGTCCACATGAGGGGGCAGGTAGCAATCAGCCCCAGCATTTT.

This clone was recorded once. J is TRBJ2-2 and V is TRBV5-4; 9 nucleotides align to TRBD1. CDR1 and CDR2 (germline): SGHNT, YYREEE (reference sequence). V dropped 3 bases and J dropped 3; count of bases not matched to a gene: 12. CDR3 length equals 18 residues. CDR3 nucleotides: TGTGCCAGCAGCTCGGAAGGTGTAGGACAGGGGTACACCGGGGAGCTGTTTTTT. Translating gives CASSSEGVGQGYTGELFF. Using reference TRBV5-4 and TRBJ2-2 for the parts outside the CDR3, the full variable domain is ETGVTQSPTHLIKTRGQQVTLRCSSQSGHNTVSWYQQALGQGPQFIFQYYREEENGRGNFPPRFSGLQFPNYSSELNVNALELDDSALYLCASSSEGVGQGYTGELFFGEGSRLTVL.

The DNA for the CDR3 is TGCGCCAGCAGCCTAGGACAGGGGGCGAAAATGAACACTGAAGCTTTCTTT. Its protein is CASSLGQGAKMNTEAFF. The chain links TRBV5-1 to TRBJ1-1, with 11 bases matching TRBD1. Germline V gene lookup returns CDR1 SGHRS and CDR2 YFSETQ. Trimming cost V 4 bases and J 0 bases; bases outside gene matches: 8. This CDR3 comprises 17 residues.

This sequence joins TRBV19 and TRBJ1-2; TRBD1 matches 11 bases. After removal of 5 bases from V and 4 bases from J, the junction contained 12 bases not matched to a gene. The length of the CDR3 is 17 residues. CDR1 LNHDA and CDR2 SQIVND come from the germline V gene (reference sequence). CDR3 in amino acids: CASSRGQGAQKSYGYTF. CDR3 in DNA: TGTGCCAGTAGTCGAGGACAGGGGGCGCAGAAGAGCTATGGCTACACCTTC.

This chain connects TRBV6-5 to TRBJ2-7, with D perhaps TRBD2 (6 bases). The CDR3 totals 13 residues. Germline-derived CDR1 and CDR2 are MNHEY and SVGAGI. V was clipped by 7 bases and J by 11 bases, with 21 bases between them. CDR3 sequence reads: CASKEGGNMFKYF. Here the CDR3 DNA reads TGTGCCAGCAAGGAAGGAGGGAATATGTTTAAGTACTTC.

The chain joins TRBV30 to TRBJ1-5, with 9 bases that match TRBD1. The germline V gene has CDR1 GTSNPN and CDR2 SVGIG (reference sequence). This CDR3 has 14 amino acids. V was clipped by 4 bases and J by 6 bases; unmatched bases: 7. The CDR3: CAWNTGGWGQPQHF. The CDR3 nucleotides are TGTGCCTGGAATACAGGGGGCTGGGGTCAGCCCCAGCATTTT.